The present TCR beta chain was sequenced within a study of cytomegalovirus exposure and HLA in healthy donors (dated 2017 in TCRdb). In the study overall: An earlier analysis of some 600 of the donors reported approximately 300 Gb of sequence data and 100 million to 120 million unique TCR beta sequences obtained from 180 million or so T cells. Donor age, sex, ethnicity and CMV serostatus were collected together with the repertoire data. All discovery cohort repertoires had been generated on a single sequencing platform. To decide whether each TCR beta V gene segment behaved as functional or pseudogenic, an earlier analysis of approximately 600 of the donors relied on high-throughput TCR beta sequencing. HLA typing included class I and class II loci at four-digit resolution. Because of strong linkage in the cohort, roughly five DR-DQ haplotypes were treated as single units for association and clustering. High-throughput TCR immunosequencing, statistical association of individual TCRs with disease status, and machine learning were combined to predict cytomegalovirus infection status. In the later analysis, no new phenotypic data were used to find candidate immune exposures; instead, reliance was placed on TCR beta sequences and their occurrence across donors. Using immunosequencing, the study profiled T cell repertoires from 666 subjects and related those repertoires to cytomegalovirus serostatus. In a later genetic analysis, genome-wide SNP genotypes for about 55% of the roughly 700 donors were used, and that subset was treated as a discovery cohort. Across under 500 genotyped donors of the cohort, an average of 235,054 unique TCR beta nucleotide sequences per donor were sequenced, and 15% to 20% of those sequences were non-productive. A separate validation cohort of 100 to 150 different subjects was used in addition to the approximately 670-subject first cohort. Typing coverage varied by locus: about 629-640 donors for A, B, C, DRB1 and DQB1; roughly 510 for DQA1; more than 600 for DPA1; some 470 for DPB1. Among the roughly 370 genotyped donors, around 81% belonged to the genetic ancestry cluster associated with self-reported Caucasian donors. The aim of the study was to test whether cataloging public T cell receptors could identify signatures of past pathogen exposure. About 300 gigabases of sequencing data and 75 million to 85 million unique TCR sequences made up an early release that covered around 640 HLA-typed donors. A later analysis re-analyzed previously published TCR beta repertoires from roughly 690 donors and added high-resolution HLA genotyping to study TCR occurrence patterns.

Based on the germline V gene, the CDR1 and CDR2 sequences are SQVTM and ANQGSEA. V is cut back by 1 base and J by 6 bases, with 8 bases in the junction unmatched. From the cysteine through the phenylalanine, the CDR3 covers 15 amino acids. Only the CDR3 region is kept as DNA, spanning 45 bases read in frame from base 1. The cohort was made up of roughly 670 healthy bone marrow donors. At the time of sampling, all cohort members were nominally healthy, though unrecorded immune exposures were likely present. The donor tested CMV seropositive, placing the donor among the 250 to 300 seropositive members of the cohort. A peripheral blood sample was collected from each donor, and TCR beta sequencing was performed on peripheral blood mononuclear cells. Genomic DNA extraction from the blood cell samples was performed with the Qiagen DNeasy Blood Extraction Kit. The investigation overall reported the following: CMV serostatus was the only immune exposure information available for the cohort. Because some donors lacked HLA typing at each locus, the association tests relied only on the typed subset. Linkage disequilibrium might explain the correlated functional status among segregating V segments, but an unknown experimental factor could not be excluded. Because counts were too low, seventeen rarely observed V segments, including chromosome 9 orphons, were left out of the earlier analysis of approximately 580 of the donors. A further reported finding was that TCR beta sequences accurately predicted the HLA-A and HLA-B alleles for most subjects in the first cohort. Most TCR sequences were observed very rarely across donors, whereas some public TCRs were present in many individuals. This cohort had only TCR beta chains sequenced, and the lack of alpha or paired-chain data limited which features could be detected. Presence/absence analyses assumed roughly uniform sequencing depth across donors, an assumption that may not hold. A later analysis found that most CMV-associated TCR beta chains appeared HLA-restricted, with HLA associations seemingly driven largely by CMV exposure. A cluster of highly shared sequence variants was judged likely to be a technical artifact of the sequencing pipeline. Compared with equally common non-associated chains, HLA-associated TCR beta chains in a later analysis were more clonally expanded and had lower generation probabilities. Broadly in line with IMGT annotations, most TCR beta V segments showed up in productive rearrangements about 87% or about 30% of the time in an earlier analysis of approximately 640 of the donors. In vitro tests confirmed that three of the cytomegalovirus-associated TCR beta chains recognize cytomegalovirus antigens. Strong co-occurrence of HLA alleles, especially DR and DQ, made assigning TCR associations to individual alleles difficult. According to a later analysis, TCR association rates differed among HLA loci, with DRB1 alleles showing the most associated TCRs and HLA-C alleles showing the fewest. The classifier was reported to diagnose cytomegalovirus status with high specificity and sensitivity in both the original cohort and the validation cohort. V-gene and J-gene trimming of TCR beta chains was associated with a missense DCLRE1C variant in a later genetic analysis, and the association was replicated in an independent cohort. According to the authors, the approach could potentially be generalized to other disease states and immunological phenotypes. A later analysis reported that several top co-occurrence clusters appeared linked to parvovirus B19, influenza, CMV and Epstein-Barr virus. Because the 87-base-pair reads could not distinguish some IMGT-functional V segments, including TRBV6-2 and TRBV6-3, those segments were excluded. Specific HLA alleles were associated with about 17,000 TCR beta sequences at a false discovery rate of 0.05 in a later analysis. Compared with the roughly 710-donor mean, donors in an Asian-associated ancestry cluster had fewer N-insertions in productive TCRs, according to a later genetic analysis. A total of about 180 TCR beta chains were listed by the study as associated with cytomegalovirus.

On this clone itself: Its antigen is currently not known. Base qualities were left out, and no much larger clone turns up one base away.

The library relied on the immunoSEQ multiplex PCR assay. A mixture of 60 forward primers for TCR Vbeta segments and 13 reverse primers for TCR Jbeta segments was used in the multiplex PCR. A multiplex PCR assay on genomic DNA amplified the CDR3 region of rearranged TCR beta genes. Amplified TCR beta libraries were sequenced as 87-base-pair reads on the Illumina HiSeq System. The source study handled its data this way. Across the roughly 670 repertoires, a later analysis counted approximately 75 million unique TCR beta chains, some 11 million of which were shared by at least two donors. A nearest-neighbor algorithm error-corrected the raw reads and collapsed the reads into unique sequences, merging closely related sequences to remove PCR and sequencing errors. CDR3 sequences were aligned to IMGT reference sequences to assign V, D and J gene segments. For a sequence to be retained, at least a six-nucleotide match to both a V gene segment and a J gene segment was required. A rearrangement counted as productive if the CDR3 had no stop codons and remained in frame with V and J, and every other rearrangement counted as non-productive. CDR3 was defined by IMGT convention, running from the second conserved V-encoded cysteine to the conserved J-encoded phenylalanine. The earlier analysis of about 530 of the donors excluded any sequence lacking an unambiguous match to a single V gene segment. An earlier analysis of approximately 590 of the donors called V segments functional above 56.7% productive rearrangements and segregating when the between-donor standard deviation exceeded 5%. To diagnose cytomegalovirus status from the catalog of TCR beta chain sequences, a statistical classification framework was built. In a later analysis, V and J genes were assigned by comparing TCR nucleotide sequences against IMGT/GENE-DB human TR gene sequences. In a later analysis, CDR3 sequences and most-parsimonious VDJ recombination scenarios were assigned using the TCRdist pipeline. In a later analysis, each TCR beta chain was defined by its CDR3 amino acid sequence together with its V-gene family, and reads without a unique V-gene family were excluded. A later analysis removed 550 to 700 highly shared, low-generation-probability nucleotide sequences to deal with suspected cross-contamination and a sequencing artifact. In a later analysis, a clonal expansion index for each public chain was calculated from normalized within-repertoire ranks of inferred template counts. A later analysis computed generation probabilities with a VDJ recombination model fitted to out-of-frame rearrangements, and checked the results against IGoR. In a later analysis, TCR-TCR, TCR-HLA and TCR-CMV co-occurrence was scored with hypergeometric tests, and a repertoire-size bias correction was applied to TCR pairs. False discovery rates were estimated in a later analysis by permuting HLA or CMV assignments 20 times. In a later analysis, co-occurring TCRs were grouped using DBSCAN, and TCRdist sequence similarity was added for clustering within HLA-allele-positive subsets. Co-occurrence clustering excluded repertoires with fewer than 30,000 or more than 120,000 public chains, plus five with anomalous nucleotide sharing. The table comes from immuneACCESS by way of TCRdb, which keeps in-frame sequences with V and J called. Part of the clones is missing from these tables; in studies checked, under half for an unresolved V gene and the rest for unknown reasons. That table is the source of V, J and clone size, and D and trimming were worked out from the DNA. The sample table holds under 300,000 clones, of which roughly 89% were seen once. Roughly 4% of the sample is taken by the ten largest.

This receptor was taken from a man in his forties in good health and CMV-seropositive. The sequenced sample was PBMCs. The rearrangement combines TRBV29-1 with TRBJ2-1; 8 bases in between match TRBD1. The CDR3 reads CSVEGQGLFPNEQFF. The DNA reads TGCAGCGTTGAAGGACAGGGGCTATTTCCCAATGAGCAGTTCTTC.